Listed here are 8 T cell receptor beta chains from one sample, sequenced in a study of blood T cell repertoires in COVID-19. Only in-frame clones appear in the TCRdb table, and some are missing; sequencing was by immunoSEQ multiplex PCR. The table shows hundreds of thousands of clones, with 86% occurring only once. Material: PBMCs or T cells enriched from blood (not recorded which). These receptors were collected from a woman aged 50 to 60 who had recovered from COVID-19.

This clone was counted only a few times. V usage is TRBV6-5 and J usage is TRBJ2-3; 8 bases are a match to TRBD1. Germline values: CDR1 MNHEY, CDR2 SVGAGI. V dropped 4 bases and J dropped 4; count of bases not matched to a gene: 7. The length of the CDR3 is 15 residues. The CDR3 DNA reads as TGTGCCAGCAGTTCCGGACAGGGAGAGGCAGATACGCAGTATTTT. Translating gives CASSSGQGEADTQYF.

The rearrangement joins TRBV11-3 to TRBJ2-3; 7 bases match TRBD1. CDR3 size: 16 residues. Germline V gene lookup returns CDR1 SGHNT and CDR2 YENEEA. V shed 4 bases, J shed 3 bases, and the junction held 10 bases outside the gene matches. The CDR3 protein is CASSSVGGLDTDTQYF. The CDR3 DNA sequence: TGTGCCAGCAGCTCGGTAGGGGGCTTAGATACAGATACGCAGTATTTT. The whole variable domain, filled in from reference TRBV11-3 and TRBJ2-3, reads EAGVVQSPRYKIIEKKQPVAFWCNPISGHNTLYWYLQNLGQGPELLIRYENEEAVDDSQLPKDRFSAERLKGVDSTLKIQPAELGDSAVYLCASSSVGGLDTDTQYFGPGTRLTVL.

J is TRBJ2-5 and V is TRBV21-1; the table's D call TRBD2 went unverified against the DNA. TRBV21-1 is flagged as a pseudogene. This CDR3 is built from 14 residues. Here the CDR3 reads CASSRLAGEETQYF. CDR3 coding DNA: TGTGCCAGCAGCCGTTTAGCGGGGGAAGAGACCCAGTACTTC.

This chain joins TRBV11-2 and TRBJ2-2, with 7 bases matching TRBD2. The CDR3 is made up of 19 amino acids. Germline-derived CDR1 and CDR2 are SGHAT and FQNNGV. V shed 5 bases, J shed 5 bases, and the junction held 20 bases outside the gene matches. CDR3 amino acids: CASSRRLGERGARTGELFF. CDR3 in DNA: TGTGCCAGCAGCCGCCGGTTGGGGGAGCGGGGAGCAAGGACCGGGGAGCTGTTTTTT.

The chain couples TRBV7-2 to TRBJ2-7, with D maybe TRBD2 (7 bases). V lost 4 bases and J 0 bases, leaving 16 bases between the germline ends. There are 16 residues in the CDR3. Germline CDR1 SGHTA, CDR2 FQGNSA. Here the CDR3 reads CASSSPEGEGSYEQYF. DNA for the CDR3: TGTGCCAGCAGCTCCCCAGAGGGGGAGGGCTCCTACGAGCAGTACTTC. Full variable domain (remainder filled in from reference TRBV7-2 and TRBJ2-7): GAGVSQSPSNKVTEKGKDVELRCDPISGHTALYWYRQSLGQGLEFLIYFQGNSAPDKSGLPSDRFSAERTGGSVSTLTIQRTQQEDSAVYLCASSSPEGEGSYEQYFGPGTRLTVT.

The rearrangement uses TRBV27 and TRBJ1-5; possibly TRBD1 for D (6 bases). V was pared by 5 bases and J by 0 bases, with 14 bases between. This CDR3 is 16 amino acids long. The germline gives CDR1 MNHEY, CDR2 SMNVEV (reference sequence). The CDR3 DNA reads as TGTGCCAGCAGTCCCGGAGGACAGTTTAGCAATCAGCCCCAGCATTTT. This gives the protein CASSPGGQFSNQPQHF.

The chain employs TRBV5-5 and TRBJ2-7; tentative D call: TRBD2 (6 bases). The CDR3 has 15 amino acids. Germline CDR1 SGHKS, CDR2 YYEKEE (reference sequence). Trimming removed 0 bases at V and 2 bases at J, with 12 bases between. In nucleotides, the CDR3 is TGTGCCAGCAGCTTGGCCTCTAGCGCTCCCTACGAGCAGTACTTC. Translating gives CASSLASSAPYEQYF.

This chain links TRBV5-4 with TRBJ1-1; no reliable D call. Trimming removed 0 bases at V and 1 base at J, with 7 bases between. CDR3 length equals 14 residues. Germline CDR1 SGHNT, CDR2 YYREEE (reference sequence). The CDR3 spells CASSLVSGNTEAFF. DNA for the CDR3: TGTGCCAGCAGCTTGGTATCAGGGAACACTGAAGCTTTCTTT.